Listed below are T cell receptor beta chains from one sample, sequenced in a study of shared clonotypes between healthy human individuals. Produced via immunoSEQ multiplex PCR; TCRdb's table is partial and in-frame only. The table has approximately 2.1 million clones, about 92% seen once. Sequencing used naive CD4+ T cells from PBMCs. The origin of the receptors is a man younger than 35 in good health. Some clones in this sample may be carry-over from other donors' samples. Each CDR3 is given with its conserved first and last residue. The order of the fields is D gene, V gene, clone size, J gene, CDR3 protein, CDR3 DNA. A D gene is named only where the DNA matches it firmly. Rows give clone size only sometimes, using once, few, many, or a class for an expanded clone.

d_call: -; v_call: TRBV7-8; clone_size: once; j_call: TRBJ1-2; cdr3_aa: CASSPTGTVYGYTF; cdr3_nt: TGTGCCAGCAGCCCAACCGGGACGGTCTATGGCTACACCTTC
d_call: -; v_call: TRBV5-1; clone_size: -; j_call: TRBJ2-7; cdr3_aa: CASSLVDSSYEQYF; cdr3_nt: TGCGCCAGCAGCTTGGTGGACAGCTCCTACGAGCAGTACTTC
d_call: -; v_call: TRBV4-3; clone_size: -; j_call: TRBJ2-2; cdr3_aa: CASSRGPRGDTGELFF; cdr3_nt: TGCGCCAGCAGCCGGGGACCTCGGGGCGACACCGGGGAGCTGTTTTTT
d_call: -; v_call: TRBV7-2; clone_size: -; j_call: TRBJ2-7; cdr3_aa: CASSTQSGGASEQYF; cdr3_nt: TGTGCCAGCAGCACTCAATCCGGTGGGGCTAGCGAGCAGTACTTC
d_call: -; v_call: TRBV6-1; clone_size: -; j_call: TRBJ2-2; cdr3_aa: CATPRENTGELFF; cdr3_nt: TGTGCCACTCCTCGCGAGAACACCGGGGAGCTGTTTTTT
d_call: -; v_call: TRBV6-5; clone_size: few; j_call: TRBJ2-2; cdr3_aa: CASSYSRNTGELFF; cdr3_nt: TGTGCCAGCAGTTACTCCAGGAACACCGGGGAGCTGTTTTTT
d_call: -; v_call: TRBV6-6; clone_size: -; j_call: TRBJ2-7; cdr3_aa: CATGSSGLSYEQYF; cdr3_nt: TGTGCCACCGGTAGTTCAGGGCTATCCTACGAGCAGTACTTC
d_call: -; v_call: TRBV30; clone_size: -; j_call: TRBJ1-4; cdr3_aa: CAWSGGPQGYEKLFF; cdr3_nt: TGTGCCTGGAGTGGGGGGCCACAGGGATATGAAAAACTGTTTTTT
d_call: -; v_call: TRBV10-3; clone_size: -; j_call: TRBJ1-1; cdr3_aa: CAISELKTGNTEAFF; cdr3_nt: TGTGCCATCAGTGAGCTCAAGACAGGGAACACTGAAGCTTTCTTT
d_call: -; v_call: TRBV7-2; clone_size: -; j_call: TRBJ2-5; cdr3_aa: CASSLEGQETQYF; cdr3_nt: TGTGCCAGCAGCTTAGAAGGGCAGGAGACCCAGTACTTC
d_call: -; v_call: TRBV28; clone_size: -; j_call: TRBJ2-2; cdr3_aa: CASSLVDTGELFF; cdr3_nt: TGTGCCAGCAGTTTGGTAGATACCGGGGAGCTGTTTTTT
d_call: -; v_call: TRBV9; clone_size: -; j_call: TRBJ1-2; cdr3_aa: CASSVLNRATSNGYTF; cdr3_nt: TGTGCCAGCAGCGTATTAAACCGGGCCACAAGCAATGGCTACACCTTC
d_call: -; v_call: TRBV2; clone_size: -; j_call: TRBJ2-7; cdr3_aa: CASSLYYEQYF; cdr3_nt: TGTGCCAGCAGTTTGTACTACGAGCAGTACTTC
d_call: -; v_call: TRBV10-2; clone_size: -; j_call: TRBJ1-1; cdr3_aa: CASTWTANTEAFF; cdr3_nt: TGCGCCAGCACATGGACAGCGAACACTGAAGCTTTCTTT
d_call: TRBD2; v_call: TRBV13; clone_size: -; j_call: TRBJ2-1; cdr3_aa: CASSLSMASGSYNEQFF; cdr3_nt: TGTGCCAGCAGCTTAAGTATGGCTAGCGGGAGCTACAATGAGCAGTTCTTC
d_call: -; v_call: TRBV5-1; clone_size: -; j_call: TRBJ2-7; cdr3_aa: CASSLVGGQSYEQYF; cdr3_nt: TGCGCCAGCAGCTTGGTGGGGGGACAGTCCTACGAGCAGTACTTC
d_call: TRBD1; v_call: TRBV5-1; clone_size: once; j_call: TRBJ2-7; cdr3_aa: CASSWTGLAYEQYF; cdr3_nt: TGCGCCAGCAGCTGGACAGGGCTAGCCTACGAGCAGTACTTC
d_call: -; v_call: TRBV29-1; clone_size: -; j_call: TRBJ2-2; cdr3_aa: CSGGIQGTTGELFF; cdr3_nt: TGCAGCGGGGGTATACAGGGAACGACCGGGGAGCTGTTTTTT
d_call: -; v_call: TRBV27; clone_size: -; j_call: TRBJ1-5; cdr3_aa: CASSFVPNQPQHF; cdr3_nt: TGTGCCAGCAGTTTTGTCCCAAATCAGCCCCAGCATTTT
d_call: -; v_call: TRBV6-1; clone_size: -; j_call: TRBJ2-7; cdr3_aa: CASIETSRQGYEQYF; cdr3_nt: TGTGCCAGCATAGAAACCTCACGGCAGGGATACGAGCAGTACTTC
d_call: -; v_call: TRBV29-1; clone_size: -; j_call: TRBJ1-4; cdr3_aa: CSVAEDRNREKLFF; cdr3_nt: TGCAGCGTTGCGGAGGACCGGAACCGAGAAAAACTGTTTTTT
d_call: -; v_call: TRBV7-2; clone_size: -; j_call: TRBJ2-3; cdr3_aa: CASSLAAGSRDTQYF; cdr3_nt: TGTGCCAGCAGCTTAGCGGCGGGCTCTAGGGATACGCAGTATTTT
d_call: -; v_call: TRBV6-5; clone_size: -; j_call: TRBJ1-1; cdr3_aa: CASNKGSLNTEAFF; cdr3_nt: TGTGCCAGCAATAAGGGGAGTCTGAACACTGAAGCTTTCTTT
d_call: TRBD2; v_call: TRBV5-1; clone_size: -; j_call: TRBJ2-5; cdr3_aa: CASSQGLAGAGTQYF; cdr3_nt: TGCGCCAGCAGCCAAGGACTAGCGGGAGCGGGGACCCAGTACTTC
d_call: -; v_call: TRBV4-1; clone_size: -; j_call: TRBJ1-1; cdr3_aa: CASSLSLGGGNSGNTEAFF; cdr3_nt: TGCGCCAGCAGCCTTTCTTTGGGGGGTGGTAATAGTGGGAACACTGAAGCTTTCTTT
d_call: TRBD1; v_call: TRBV5-1; clone_size: -; j_call: TRBJ2-3; cdr3_aa: CASSLVRTGGPTDTQYF; cdr3_nt: TGCGCCAGCAGCTTGGTTAGGACAGGGGGCCCCACAGATACGCAGTATTTT
d_call: TRBD2; v_call: TRBV6-5; clone_size: -; j_call: TRBJ2-1; cdr3_aa: CASSYGLAGTREQFF; cdr3_nt: TGTGCCAGCAGTTACGGCCTAGCGGGGACCAGGGAGCAGTTCTTC
d_call: -; v_call: TRBV6-5; clone_size: -; j_call: TRBJ2-2; cdr3_aa: CASSYSGGFGTGELFF; cdr3_nt: TGTGCCAGCAGTTACTCTGGGGGATTCGGCACCGGGGAGCTGTTTTTT
d_call: -; v_call: TRBV27; clone_size: -; j_call: TRBJ2-1; cdr3_aa: CASSFRTPYNEQFF; cdr3_nt: TGTGCCAGCAGTTTTCGGACCCCCTACAATGAGCAGTTCTTC